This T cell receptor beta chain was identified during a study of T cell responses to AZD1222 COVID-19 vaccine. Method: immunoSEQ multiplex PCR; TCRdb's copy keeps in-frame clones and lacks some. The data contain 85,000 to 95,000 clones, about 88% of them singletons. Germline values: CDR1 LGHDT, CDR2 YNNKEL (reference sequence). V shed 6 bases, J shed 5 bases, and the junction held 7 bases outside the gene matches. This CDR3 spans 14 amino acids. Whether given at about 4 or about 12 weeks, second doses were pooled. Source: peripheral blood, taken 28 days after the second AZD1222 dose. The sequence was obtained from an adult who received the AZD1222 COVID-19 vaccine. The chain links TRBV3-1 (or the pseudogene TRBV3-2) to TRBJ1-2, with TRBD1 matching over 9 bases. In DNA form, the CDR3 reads TGTGCCAGCAGACCGGGACAGGGTGGTTATGGCTACACCTTC. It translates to CASRPGQGGYGYTF.